The 17 T cell receptor beta chains in this list originate from one sample, sequenced in a study of cytomegalovirus exposure and HLA in healthy donors. Use of 60 Vbeta and 13 Jbeta primers characterized the PCR. Assay: immunoSEQ multiplex PCR; the TCRdb copy retains only in-frame clones and omits some. The data hold 150,000 or so clones, with about 71% observed a single time. Sequencing was performed on PBMCs. The receptors stem from a woman in her sixties or seventies in good health and CMV-seropositive.

This sequence joins TRBV5-3 and TRBJ2-3; the D gene is possibly TRBD2 (6 bases). TRBV5-3 is identified as an open reading frame with a role that is uncertain. The CDR3 runs 15 residues. Trimming left V 0 bases short and J 0 bases short, with 8 bases between. DNA for the CDR3: TGTGCCAGAAGCTTGGCACGGGAGAGCACAGATACGCAGTATTTT. It codes for CARSLARESTDTQYF.

The V gene is TRBV7-2, the J gene TRBJ2-1; TRBD1 is a possible D gene (5 bases). CDR3 length: 14 amino acids. Germline V gene lookup returns CDR1 SGHTA and CDR2 FQGNSA. V lost 3 bases to trimming and J lost 4 bases, with 10 bases between them. CDR3 in DNA: TGTGCCAGCAGCTTCAATCAGGGATACAATGAGCAGTTCTTC. Its protein product is CASSFNQGYNEQFF.

V usage is TRBV5-6 and J usage is TRBJ2-2, with 8 bases fitting TRBD2. The CDR3 spans 16 residues. Germline trimming cut 4 bases from V and 6 bases from J; bases unmatched to any gene: 11. Per the germline V gene, CDR1 is SGHDT and CDR2 is YYEEEE. The CDR3 spells CASSRGLDGGPGELFF. In nucleotides, the CDR3 is TGTGCCAGCAGCCGGGGACTAGACGGGGGGCCCGGGGAGCTGTTTTTT.

The chain is built from TRBV15 and TRBJ2-3; perhaps TRBD1 as D (6 bases). V lost 1 base, J lost 1 base, and 12 bases lay in between. The length of the CDR3 is 16 residues. Germline V lookup: CDR1 LNHNV, CDR2 YYDKDF (reference sequence). This chain's CDR3 is CATSRGGTQRTDTQYF. CDR3 bases: TGTGCCACCAGCAGAGGAGGGACACAACGCACAGATACGCAGTATTTT.

The chain has TRBV10-1 and TRBJ2-7, with a possible D match to TRBD2 (5 bases). The CDR3 loop spans 13 amino acids. Trimming pared 3 bases from V and 1 base from J, leaving 7 bases between. Germline CDR1 WNHNN, CDR2 SYGVQD (reference sequence). CDR3: CASSDSGSYEQYF. CDR3 nucleotides: TGCGCCAGCAGTGATTCGGGATCCTACGAGCAGTACTTC.

The chain employs TRBV6-1 and TRBJ2-7; the match to TRBD1 covers 9 bases. The CDR3 length is 15 residues. Germline V CDR1 and CDR2: MNHNS, SASEGT. With V trimmed by 6 bases and J by 1 base, 7 bases remained unmatched. The CDR3 is CASRARTGDSYEQYF. The CDR3 bases are TGTGCCAGCAGGGCTCGGACAGGGGATTCCTACGAGCAGTACTTC.

This chain links TRBV28 with TRBJ2-3; 7 nucleotides align to TRBD1. Looked up from germline, CDR1 is MDHEN and CDR2 is SYDVKM. After removal of 6 bases from V and 2 bases from J, the junction contained 8 bases not matched to a gene. The CDR3 is 15 residues long. The CDR3 nucleotides read TGTGCCAGCAGACCACGGGGACAGTTCACAGATACGCAGTATTTT. Protein product: CASRPRGQFTDTQYF.

This clone has only a few counts. The rearrangement uses TRBV6-1 and TRBJ1-5; 8 nucleotides line up with TRBD1. Trimming at V came to 7 bases and at J to 6 bases, leaving 5 bases not matched to a gene. Per germline, CDR1 MNHNS and CDR2 SASEGT. CDR3 length equals 13 residues. The CDR3 reads CASTDRVGQPQHF. Here the CDR3 DNA reads TGTGCCAGCACGGACAGGGTGGGTCAGCCCCAGCATTTT.

V usage is TRBV12-5 and J usage is TRBJ2-7, with unresolved D. Trimming stripped 2 bases from V and 0 bases from J, with 2 bases between. Germline V gene sequence: CDR1 LGHNT, CDR2 FRNRAP. The CDR3 consists of 12 residues. Written as DNA, the CDR3 is TGTGCTAGTGGTTTGCTCTCCTACGAGCAGTACTTC. Protein product: CASGLLSYEQYF.

The chain carries TRBV10-3 and TRBJ2-1; 12 bases are shared with TRBD2. V was clipped by 7 bases and J by 7 bases; unmatched bases: 5. In germline, CDR1 is ENHRY, CDR2 SYGVKD. The CDR3 runs 14 residues. The chain's CDR3 is CAITRLAGANEQFF. The CDR3 bases are TGTGCCATCACCCGACTAGCGGGAGCGAATGAGCAGTTCTTC.

This clone showed up just a few times. The V and J genes are TRBV29-1 and TRBJ1-5; 8 bases align to TRBD1. The junction had 8 bases not matched to a gene; V was cut back by 4 bases and J by 6 bases. The germline CDR1 and CDR2 sequences are SQVTM and ANQGSEA. The CDR3 length is 14 residues. The CDR3 sequence: CSVAGTGEGQPQHF. The CDR3 region has the DNA TGCAGCGTTGCCGGGACAGGCGAAGGTCAGCCCCAGCATTTT.

The chain uses TRBV28 and TRBJ1-2; a weak D match, TRBD1 (5 bases). Germline assignment: CDR1 MDHEN and CDR2 SYDVKM. Trimming took 5 bases from V and 5 from J, leaving 12 bases between them. The CDR3 is 13 amino acids. CDR3 protein: CASSLTGLYGYTF. CDR3 DNA sequence: TGTGCCAGCAGTCTCACAGGCCTATATGGCTACACCTTC.

A word on this clone: At the DNA level, this CDR3 is encoded by other sequences in the same sample as well. The chain has TRBV5-8 and TRBJ2-1; tentative D call: TRBD2 (6 bases). CDR1 and CDR2 from the germline V gene are SGHTS and YDEGEE. This CDR3 has 15 amino acids. Trimming shortened V by 1 base and J by 3 bases, and 11 bases separated the two germline ends. The CDR3 sequence: CASSLLLADYNEQFF. The CDR3 DNA reads as TGTGCCAGCAGCTTGCTGTTAGCGGACTACAATGAGCAGTTCTTC.

J is TRBJ2-7 and V is TRBV30; the match to TRBD1 covers 8 bases. Per the germline V gene, CDR1 is GTSNPN and CDR2 is SVGIG (reference sequence). The CDR3 length is 14 residues. Germline trimming cut 0 bases from V and 2 bases from J; bases unmatched to any gene: 3. The CDR3 spells CAWSVTGGPYEQYF. The CDR3 region has the DNA TGTGCCTGGAGTGTAACAGGGGGACCCTACGAGCAGTACTTC.

In its sample, this clone was seen once. The V and J genes are TRBV29-1 and TRBJ2-1, with 9 nucleotides matching TRBD2. V shed 7 bases, J shed 4 bases, and the junction held 2 bases outside the gene matches. CDR1 is SQVTM and CDR2 is ANQGSEA in the germline V gene. CDR3 size: 12 residues. The CDR3 here is CSGSGGYNEQFF. The CDR3 DNA reads TGCAGCGGTAGCGGGGGTTACAATGAGCAGTTCTTC.

The V gene is TRBV21-1, the J gene TRBJ2-7; the D call TRBD2 from the table was never checked on the DNA. TRBV21-1 is a pseudogene segment. The CDR3 is 16 residues long. For the CDR3, the DNA is TGTGCCAGCAGCAAAATAGCGGGACGCCTTACCTACGAGCAGTACTTC. Translated: CASSKIAGRLTYEQYF.

V gene TRBV5-1 combines with J gene TRBJ2-1, with D perhaps matching TRBD2 (6 bases). This CDR3 has 15 amino acids. The germline gives CDR1 SGHRS, CDR2 YFSETQ. V dropped 1 base and J dropped 4 bases, with 12 bases sitting between them. CDR3 residues: CASSLRRDNYNEQFF. The DNA for the CDR3 is TGCGCCAGCAGCTTGCGGCGGGATAATTACAATGAGCAGTTCTTC.